One sample yielded the 3 T cell receptor beta chains listed below, sequenced in a study of prognosis after radiotherapy for stage I lung cancer. Multiplex PCR in two rounds served to amplify TCR beta CDR3 from genomic DNA. Specific primers for each TRBV and TRBJ gene were what first-round PCR used. TCRdb reprocessed the multiplex PCR reads with MiXCR, giving one entry per CDR3 protein. The sample has fewer than 15,000 distinct CDR3 sequences; 40% to 55% are singletons. Sequenced here: PBMCs, sampled before or after stereotactic body radiation therapy (not recorded which). The receptors were gathered from a donor over 45 with non-small cell lung cancer.

This chain uses TRBV6-4 with TRBJ2-2, with D perhaps matching TRBD2 (5 bases). V lost 2 bases and J 6 bases, leaving 10 bases between the germline ends. This CDR3 spans 14 amino acids. Germline CDR1 is MRHNA and CDR2 is SNTAGT. For the CDR3, the DNA is TGTGCCAGCAGTGACGGGGAGAGAGCCGGGGAGCTGTTTTTT. It specifies CASSDGERAGELFF.

This clonotype is medium-sized by share. This chain connects TRBV2 to TRBJ2-1; 9 bases agree with TRBD1. This CDR3 is 13 amino acids long. Germline V gene data show CDR1 as SNHLY and CDR2 as FYNNEI. V lost 9 bases and J lost 5; bases outside the gene matches: 5. The CDR3 coding sequence is TGTGCCAGGGAGGACAGGGGAAACAATGAGCAGTTCTTC. This encodes CAREDRGNNEQFF.

This chain joins TRBV24-1 and TRBJ2-2; TRBD1 is a possible D gene (6 bases). This CDR3 is built from 14 residues. V lost 9 bases and J lost 5, with 15 bases in between. The germline gives CDR1 KGHDR, CDR2 SFDVKD. The CDR3 nucleotides are TGTGCCACCTCGGGGCACAGGGAGACCGGGGAGCTGTTTTTT. Encoded protein: CATSGHRETGELFF.